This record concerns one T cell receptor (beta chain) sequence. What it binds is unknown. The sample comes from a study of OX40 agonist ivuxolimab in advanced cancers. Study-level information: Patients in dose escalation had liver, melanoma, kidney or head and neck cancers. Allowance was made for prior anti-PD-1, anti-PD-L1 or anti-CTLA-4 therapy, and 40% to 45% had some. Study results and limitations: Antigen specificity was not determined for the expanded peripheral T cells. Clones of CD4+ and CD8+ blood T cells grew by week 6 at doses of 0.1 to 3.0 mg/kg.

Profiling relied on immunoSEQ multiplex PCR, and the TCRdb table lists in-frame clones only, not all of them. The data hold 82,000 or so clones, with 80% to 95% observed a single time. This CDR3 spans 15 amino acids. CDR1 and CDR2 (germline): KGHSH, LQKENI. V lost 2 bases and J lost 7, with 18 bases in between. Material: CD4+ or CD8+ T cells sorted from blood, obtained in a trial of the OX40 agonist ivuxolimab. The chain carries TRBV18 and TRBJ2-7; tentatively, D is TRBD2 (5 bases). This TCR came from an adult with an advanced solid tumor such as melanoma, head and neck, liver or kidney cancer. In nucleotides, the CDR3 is TGTGCCAGCTCACCAACGTCCCTAGCTGGTCGGGAGCAGTACTTC. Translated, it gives CASSPTSLAGREQYF.